The 10 T cell receptor beta chains listed next were all sequenced from one sample in a study of blood T cell repertoires in COVID-19. Here immunoSEQ multiplex PCR was the method, and the copy in TCRdb shows in-frame clones only, minus some. The table includes 140,000 or so clones, about 80% detected once. The sequenced sample consisted of peripheral blood. All receptors derive from a human donor in a cohort sampled during active COVID-19.

The chain carries TRBV2 and TRBJ2-7; the D gene is possibly TRBD2 (6 bases). V was pared by 8 bases and J by 0 bases, with 14 bases between. Germline V gives CDR1 SNHLY, CDR2 FYNNEI. This CDR3 comprises 14 residues. For the CDR3, the DNA is TGTGCCAGCCAACCTCTCGGGAGCTCCTACGAGCAGTACGTC. This codes for CASQPLGSSYEQYV.

The chain combines TRBV15 with TRBJ2-1; no firm D call. The CDR3 is made up of 12 amino acids. Trimming cost V 3 bases and J 3 bases, with 3 bases left between them. The germline CDR1 and CDR2 sequences are LNHNV and YYDKDF (reference sequence). CDR3 in amino acids: CATSSIYNEQFF. The CDR3 DNA follows: TGTGCCACCAGCAGTATCTACAATGAGCAGTTCTTC.

The chain couples TRBV11-3 to TRBJ2-7, with TRBD2 as a possible D gene (7 bases). With 8 bases removed from V and 7 bases from J, the gap between germline ends came to 33 bases. Germline-derived CDR1 and CDR2 are SGHNT and YENEEA. This CDR3 comprises 18 residues. The CDR3 DNA reads as TGTGCCAGCCCCGGTGGGGGGGCGCAGATCCTACTTTCGAGTGAGCAGTACGTC. This codes for CASPGGGAQILLSSEQYV.

The chain is built from TRBV4-2 and TRBJ1-4; no clear D gene. Germline lookup yields CDR1 LGHNA and CDR2 YNFKEQ. This CDR3 has 15 residues. V was shortened by 0 bases and J by 6 bases, with 11 bases between the two germline ends. CDR3 bases: TGTGCCAGCAGCCAAGATCCGGGAGGGCATGAAAAACTGTTTTTT. As protein: CASSQDPGGHEKLFF.

This chain links TRBV11-2 with TRBJ1-5; unclear D gene. This CDR3 contains 18 residues. Between the trimmed V and J ends, which lost 1 base and 6 bases, there was a span of 22 bases. Looked up from germline, CDR1 is SGHAT and CDR2 is FQNNGV. In DNA form, the CDR3 reads TGTGCCAGCAGCTTAGGCCAACCCTGGACGTTCGAGGGTCAGCCCCAGCATTTT. It translates to CASSLGQPWTFEGQPQHF. Full variable domain (outside the CDR3, taken from reference TRBV11-2 and TRBJ1-5): EAGVAQSPRYKIIEKRQSVAFWCNPISGHATLYWYQQILGQGPKLLIQFQNNGVVDDSQLPKDRFSAERLKGVDSTLKIQPAKLEDSAVYLCASSLGQPWTFEGQPQHFGDGTRLSIL.

J is TRBJ1-5 and V is TRBV28; 9 nucleotides match TRBD1. Germline V lookup: CDR1 MDHEN, CDR2 SYDVKM. With V trimmed by 5 bases and J by 9 bases, 8 bases remained unmatched. The CDR3 runs 14 residues. This CDR3 is CASSAGQGNGPQHF. The CDR3 bases are TGTGCCAGCAGTGCCGGACAGGGGAACGGGCCCCAGCATTTT.

The genes are TRBV7-2 and TRBJ2-1; 11 bases agree with TRBD2. The germline V gene encodes CDR1 SGHTA and CDR2 FQGNSA. Trimming took 2 bases from V and 3 from J; bases not matched to a gene: 0. The CDR3 is made up of 15 amino acids. The chain's CDR3 is CASSLLAGGYNEQFF. The CDR3, as DNA: TGTGCCAGCAGCTTACTAGCGGGGGGCTACAATGAGCAGTTCTTC.

The chain carries TRBV27 and TRBJ1-4; D remains unclear. The CDR3 length is 14 residues. Germline V lookup: CDR1 MNHEY, CDR2 SMNVEV (reference sequence). V lost 6 bases and J lost 5, with 13 bases in between. The CDR3 DNA reads TGTGCCAGCAGCTCTCAGGTTGGGAATGAAAAACTGTTTTTT. The encoded protein is CASSSQVGNEKLFF.

The rearrangement uses TRBV28 and TRBJ1-3; weak D call: TRBD1 (5 bases). V lost 2 bases and J lost 4, with 9 bases in between. The CDR3 extends over 14 amino acids. CDR1 is MDHEN, CDR2 SYDVKM, per germline. The chain's CDR3 is CASSLTGGGNTIYF. The DNA for the CDR3 is TGTGCCAGCAGTTTAACAGGTGGCGGAAACACCATATATTTT.

V gene TRBV11-2 combines with J gene TRBJ2-5; D possibly corresponds to TRBD1 (6 bases). The CDR3 has 15 amino acids. V lost 5 bases to trimming and J lost 2 bases, with 15 bases between them. Germline values: CDR1 SGHAT, CDR2 FQNNGV. CDR3 sequence (DNA): TGTGCCAGCAGCCCCTTGGACAGATATCAAGAGACCCAGTACTTC. As protein: CASSPLDRYQETQYF.